This is a list of T cell receptor beta chains from one sample in a study of blood T cell repertoires in COVID-19. The data were produced by immunoSEQ multiplex PCR, yet TCRdb's version contains in-frame clones alone and is incomplete. The table has roughly 150,000 clones, around 73% seen once. Sequenced: peripheral blood. All receptors derive from a man aged 60 to 75 who had recovered from COVID-19. The CDR3 runs from the conserved cysteine through the conserved F or W. The D gene is left open where the match is weak. Clone size is shown for a subset of rows, as once, few, many or a class of expanded clone.

j_gene	v_gene	abundance	d_gene	CDR3aa	CDR3nt
TRBJ2-3	TRBV5-5	once	TRBD2	CASSLAARELYF	TGTGCCAGCAGCTTGGCCGCGCGGGAGCTTTATTTT
TRBJ1-2	TRBV5-5	.	.	CASSRGYPGNYGYTF	TGTGCCAGCAGCCGGGGGTATCCAGGGAACTATGGCTACACCTTC
TRBJ1-1	TRBV7-2	few	TRBD1	CASSSGTGGRSTEAFF	TGTGCCAGCAGTTCCGGGACAGGGGGACGGAGCACTGAAGCTTTCTTT
TRBJ2-7	TRBV18	.	TRBD1	CASSPPGQGYEQYF	TGTGCCAGCTCACCACCCGGACAGGGCTACGAGCAGTACTTC
TRBJ2-5	TRBV7-2	few	.	CASSGLGPGETQYF	TGTGCCAGCAGCGGCTTGGGGCCGGGAGAGACCCAGTACTTC
TRBJ1-5	TRBV28	.	TRBD1	CASSLDRDDSNQPQHF	TGTGCCAGCAGTTTGGACAGGGATGATAGCAATCAGCCCCAGCATTTT
TRBJ2-5	TRBV6-2/TRBV6-3	.	.	CASSYGQGFVETQYF	TGTGCCAGCAGTTACGGTCAGGGCTTCGTGGAGACCCAGTACTTC
TRBJ2-3	TRBV29-1	.	.	CSVHKGSSQYF	TGCAGCGTTCATAAAGGGAGTTCGCAGTATTTT
TRBJ2-2	TRBV6-6	once	.	CASSYSTTGELFF	TGTGCCAGCAGTTACTCGACAACCGGGGAGCTGTTTTTT
TRBJ1-1	TRBV18	few	TRBD1	CASSSGGGTEAFF	TGTGCCAGCTCCTCAGGGGGTGGTACTGAAGCTTTCTTT
TRBJ2-6	TRBV19	once	.	CASSIRQTVSGANVLTF	TGTGCCAGTAGTATACGGCAGACAGTCTCTGGGGCCAACGTCCTGACTTTC
TRBJ2-5	TRBV9	.	TRBD2	CASSATSGRAGETQYF	TGTGCCAGCAGCGCGACTAGCGGGAGGGCTGGTGAGACCCAGTACTTC
TRBJ2-3	TRBV5-4	.	.	CASSLGGPTDTQYF	TGTGCCAGCAGCTTGGGGGGGCCAACAGATACGCAGTATTTT
TRBJ2-3	TRBV7-9	.	.	CASSLSYRVRDTQYF	TGTGCCAGCAGCTTAAGCTACAGGGTGAGAGATACGCAGTATTTT
TRBJ1-4	TRBV19	.	.	CASSISSATNEKLFF	TGTGCCAGTAGTATTTCGTCAGCAACTAATGAAAAACTGTTTTTT
TRBJ1-1	TRBV4-2	.	.	CASSRGAGPNTEAFF	TGTGCCAGCAGCCGCGGTGCGGGGCCGAACACTGAAGCTTTCTTT
TRBJ2-5	TRBV3-1/TRBV3-2	.	TRBD1	CASSQLLDRGLRETQYF	TGTGCCAGCAGCCAACTACTGGACAGGGGGTTAAGGGAGACCCAGTACTTC
TRBJ2-3	TRBV9	.	.	CASSVGSGKDTQYF	TGTGCCAGCAGCGTAGGGTCAGGGAAAGATACGCAGTATTTT
TRBJ2-7	TRBV21-1	few	.	CASPLLTTGQLAYEQYF	TGTGCCAGTCCACTATTAACCACCGGCCAACTAGCCTACGAGCAGTACTTC
TRBJ2-2	TRBV4-1	few	TRBD2	CASSQGRAGGTGELFF	TGCGCCAGCAGCCAAGGGCGAGCGGGGGGCACCGGGGAGCTGTTTTTT
TRBJ1-5	TRBV5-6	few	.	CASSLLWGDQPQHF	TGTGCCAGCAGCTTACTCTGGGGGGATCAGCCCCAGCATTTT
TRBJ2-5	TRBV27	once	TRBD1	CASRLFRQGLWSEETQYF	TGTGCCAGCAGGTTATTTCGACAGGGTTTATGGTCGGAAGAGACCCAGTACTTC
TRBJ2-2	TRBV19	.	TRBD2	CASSINSGGNTGELFF	TGTGCCAGTAGTATAAATAGCGGGGGGAACACCGGGGAGCTGTTTTTT
TRBJ2-1	TRBV6-1	.	.	CASSEIGVGGLNEQFF	TGTGCCAGCAGTGAAATTGGGGTGGGGGGACTCAATGAGCAGTTCTTC
TRBJ1-2	TRBV30	few	.	CAWSVDLYGYTF	TGTGCCTGGAGCGTAGACTTGTATGGCTACACCTTC
TRBJ1-3	TRBV6-1	.	TRBD1	CASSEFISGQTLNTIYF	TGTGCCAGCAGTGAATTTATATCGGGACAGACACTAAACACCATATATTTT
TRBJ2-5	TRBV19	.	TRBD2	CASSILAGQETQYF	TGTGCCAGTAGTATACTAGCGGGTCAAGAGACCCAGTACTTC
TRBJ2-5	TRBV5-1	.	.	CASSLTQETQYF	TGCGCCAGCAGCTTGACTCAAGAGACCCAGTACTTC
TRBJ2-7	TRBV4-1	once	.	CASSTGPGDEQYF	TGCGCCAGCAGTACAGGACCTGGGGACGAGCAGTACTTC
TRBJ2-7	TRBV7-8	.	.	CASSTYGEQYF	TGTGCCAGCAGCACTTACGGGGAGCAGTACTTC
TRBJ1-1	TRBV28	.	.	CASSPPDRNTEAFF	TGTGCCAGCAGCCCACCCGACAGGAACACTGAAGCTTTCTTT
TRBJ1-6	TRBV5-1	.	TRBD1	CASKGQADNSPLHF	TGCGCCAGCAAGGGACAGGCTGATAATTCACCCCTCCACTTT
TRBJ1-1	TRBV5-4	.	.	CASTEGTRNTEAFF	TGTGCCAGCACGGAAGGGACAAGGAACACTGAAGCTTTCTTT
TRBJ2-7	TRBV6-5	.	TRBD2	CASSWTSGSYEQYF	TGTGCCAGCAGTTGGACTAGCGGGAGCTACGAGCAGTACTTC
TRBJ2-7	TRBV7-2	.	TRBD2	CASSFHPGGGPATYEQYF	TGTGCCAGCAGCTTCCACCCCGGGGGGGGGCCGGCTACCTACGAGCAGTACTTC
TRBJ2-2	TRBV2	.	TRBD1	CASSGQGAATGELFF	TGTGCCAGCAGTGGGCAGGGGGCGGCCACCGGGGAGCTGTTTTTT
TRBJ2-1	TRBV11-2	once	.	CASRSWGASNYNEQFF	TGTGCCAGCAGAAGTTGGGGAGCCTCCAATTACAATGAGCAGTTCTTC
TRBJ2-1	TRBV12-3/TRBV12-4	.	.	CAGGHGNEQFF	TGTGCCGGAGGGCACGGGAATGAGCAGTTCTTC
TRBJ2-5	TRBV9	.	.	CASSVGGGARETQYF	TGTGCCAGCAGCGTTGGAGGGGGGGCCCGGGAGACCCAGTACTTC
TRBJ2-1	TRBV19	few	.	CASSITDEQFF	TGTGCCAGTAGTATAACGGATGAGCAGTTCTTC
TRBJ2-1	TRBV9	.	TRBD1	CASSQGQGDNEQFF	TGTGCCAGCAGCCAAGGACAGGGGGACAATGAGCAGTTCTTC
TRBJ2-7	TRBV13	few	TRBD2	CASSPGLASTYEQYF	TGTGCCAGCAGCCCGGGACTAGCGTCTACCTACGAGCAGTACTTC
TRBJ1-3	TRBV5-6	.	.	CASSARGFSGNTIYF	TGTGCCAGCAGCGCTAGGGGTTTCTCTGGAAACACCATATATTTT
TRBJ1-1	TRBV7-2	.	.	CASTIQGNTEAFF	TGTGCCAGCACCATACAGGGGAACACTGAAGCTTTCTTT
TRBJ2-1	TRBV6-6	.	.	CASRSGTNSYNEQFF	TGTGCCAGCAGGTCCGGGACAAACTCCTACAATGAGCAGTTCTTC
TRBJ2-1	TRBV7-2	.	TRBD2	CASSLGAGTRVAVEQFF	TGTGCCAGCAGCTTAGGCGCCGGGACTAGAGTTGCCGTTGAGCAGTTCTTC
TRBJ1-4	TRBV7-2	.	.	CASSLREGKEKLFF	TGTGCCAGCAGCTTAAGAGAGGGAAAGGAAAAACTGTTTTTT
TRBJ1-1	TRBV5-8	.	.	CASSLDNLNTEAFF	TGTGCCAGCAGCTTGGACAACCTTAACACTGAAGCTTTCTTT
TRBJ1-2	TRBV5-1	.	.	CASSQSQDYGYTF	TGCGCCAGCAGCCAATCACAGGACTATGGCTACACCTTC
TRBJ1-5	TRBV6-5	.	TRBD1	CASSWTGINQPQHF	TGTGCCAGCAGTTGGACAGGAATCAATCAGCCCCAGCATTTT